This is a list of T cell receptor beta chains from one sample in a study of cytomegalovirus exposure and HLA in healthy donors. The method was immunoSEQ multiplex PCR; TCRdb's version includes in-frame clones alone and lacks a portion of them. The sample consists of 100,000 to 150,000 clones, 94% of them appearing once. Sequenced input: PBMCs. Receptors originate from a woman under 30 in good health and CMV-seronegative. CDR3s include the opening cysteine and the closing phenylalanine or tryptophan. Fields, in order: V gene, J gene, D gene, clone size, CDR3 DNA, CDR3 protein. D genes are given only for firm matches. Some rows have no size entry. The others give once, few or many, or a class for an expanded clone.

TRBV28	TRBJ2-7	-	-	TGTGCCAGCAGTTGGGCAGGGGGGTCATCCTACGAGCAGTACTTC	CASSWAGGSSYEQYF
TRBV6-5	TRBJ1-5	-	-	TGTGCCAGCACCCCTACCCGGGACAACAATCAGCCCCAGCATTTT	CASTPTRDNNQPQHF
TRBV29-1	TRBJ2-1	TRBD2	-	TGCAGCGTCACGGGACTAGCGGGTTACAATGAGCAGTTCTTC	CSVTGLAGYNEQFF
TRBV9	TRBJ1-4	-	-	TGTGCCAGCAGCGTGCGAATTAATGAAAAGCTGTTTTTT	CASSVRINEKLFF
TRBV10-3	TRBJ1-5	TRBD1	-	TGTGCCATCAGCTCCGACAGGGCAGTTAATCAGCCCCAGCATTTT	CAISSDRAVNQPQHF
TRBV13	TRBJ2-7	TRBD1	-	TGTGCCAGCAGTTTAACAGGGGTCGGATACGAGCAGTACTTC	CASSLTGVGYEQYF
TRBV18	TRBJ2-2	-	-	TGTGCCAGCTCACCACCGCCGCGAGATACCGGGGAGCTGTTTTTT	CASSPPPRDTGELFF
TRBV28	TRBJ1-2	-	-	TGTGCCAGCAGATTGGACGGGGAGAGGGACACCTTC	CASRLDGERDTF
TRBV6-5	TRBJ1-5	-	-	TGTGCCAGCAGTCACGGACAAGGCGGTTATCAGCCCCAGCATTTT	CASSHGQGGYQPQHF
TRBV28	TRBJ2-1	TRBD1	-	TGTGCCAGTGGGGACAGAGTTAACTACAATGAGCAGTTCTTC	CASGDRVNYNEQFF
TRBV2	TRBJ1-3	-	once	TGTGCCAGCAGTGAGGAGGTAGTCTCTGGAAACACCATATATTTT	CASSEEVVSGNTIYF
TRBV2	TRBJ2-4	TRBD2	-	TGTGCCAGCTACGAAAGGACTAGCGGGGGCGAAAACATTCAGTACTTC	CASYERTSGGENIQYF
TRBV7-9	TRBJ2-7	TRBD1	-	TGTGCCAGCAGCTCATCCACGGACAGGGCCTACGAGCAGTACTTC	CASSSSTDRAYEQYF
TRBV29-1	TRBJ2-7	-	-	TGCAGCGTTGCTTTTGTTGCCGGCTACGAGCAGTACTTC	CSVAFVAGYEQYF
TRBV7-9	TRBJ1-1	-	-	TGTGCCAGCACCAGGGTGATGAACACTGAAGCTTTCTTT	CASTRVMNTEAFF
TRBV4-2	TRBJ2-5	TRBD2	once	TGTGCCAGCAGCCAGGGATCAGCGGGGGCCAAAGAGACCCAGTACTTC	CASSQGSAGAKETQYF
TRBV5-1	TRBJ2-1	-	-	TGCGCCAGCAGCTCCGGGACTTCGCTCAATGAGCAGTTCTTC	CASSSGTSLNEQFF
TRBV5-6	TRBJ1-1	-	-	TGTGCCAGCAGCCCCCCCACTGCGAACACTGAAGCTTTCTTT	CASSPPTANTEAFF
TRBV30	TRBJ2-2	TRBD1	-	TGTGCCGGACAAACAGGGGGCGCGCACACCGGGGAGCTGTTTTTT	CAGQTGGAHTGELFF
TRBV29-1	TRBJ1-2	TRBD1	-	TGCAGCGTGGGGGGACAGGGCGGTGGCTACACCTTC	CSVGGQGGGYTF
TRBV7-9	TRBJ1-4	TRBD1	-	TGTGCCAGTATACAGGGGGCTCAGGATGAAAAACTGTTTTTT	CASIQGAQDEKLFF
TRBV5-1	TRBJ2-1	-	-	TGCGCCAGCAGCCCGACTTACTCCTACAATGAGCAGTTCTTC	CASSPTYSYNEQFF
TRBV2	TRBJ2-7	-	-	TGTGCCAGCAGTGAGGCTGAGCACAGGGTCTACGAGCAGTACTTC	CASSEAEHRVYEQYF
TRBV14	TRBJ1-5	-	-	TGTGCCAGCAGCCAAACGGGGGGTCAGCCCCAGCATTTT	CASSQTGGQPQHF
TRBV18	TRBJ1-1	-	-	TGTGCCAGCTCACTCGGGACAAACGGGAACACTGAAGCTTTCTTT	CASSLGTNGNTEAFF
TRBV18	TRBJ2-1	-	once	TGTGCCAGCTCACCCCTAGCGAATATCTACAATGAGCAGTTCTTC	CASSPLANIYNEQFF
TRBV7-9	TRBJ2-5	TRBD1	-	TGTGCCAGCAGCCCCAGGACAGGGTCTAGGGAGACCCAGTACTTC	CASSPRTGSRETQYF
TRBV5-1	TRBJ1-1	-	-	TGCGCCAGCAGTTTTGGTTCGGGAGTGGCTAACACTGAAGCTTTCTTT	CASSFGSGVANTEAFF
TRBV5-1	TRBJ2-2	TRBD2	once	TGCGCCAGCAGCTTGCTGAGCGGGGATAACACCGGGGAGCTGTTTTTT	CASSLLSGDNTGELFF
TRBV30	TRBJ1-1	TRBD1	-	TGTGCCTGGAGCCGGGACAGACGGACTGAAGCTTTCTTT	CAWSRDRRTEAFF
TRBV11-3	TRBJ2-7	TRBD2	-	TGTGCCAGCAGCTTAGGGCTAGCGGCTACCTACGAGCAGTACTTC	CASSLGLAATYEQYF
TRBV5-1	TRBJ2-3	-	-	TGCGCCAGCAGCTTTCACGGGAGCTCATCAGATACGCAGTATTTT	CASSFHGSSSDTQYF
TRBV7-9	TRBJ2-7	-	-	TGTGCCAGCAGCCCCAGGGTCTCCTTCCCCGAGCAGTACTTC	CASSPRVSFPEQYF
TRBV27	TRBJ2-2	-	-	TGTGCCACCTCCAATCAGTACACCGGGGAGCTGTTTTTT	CATSNQYTGELFF
TRBV7-9	TRBJ1-1	-	-	TGTGCCAGGGATCGGGGGGTACGTCCTGAAGCTTTCTTT	CARDRGVRPEAFF
TRBV6-5	TRBJ2-1	TRBD2	-	TGTGCCAGCAGACTACCAGCGGGAGGTACCGATGAGCAGTTCTTC	CASRLPAGGTDEQFF
TRBV5-6	TRBJ1-4	-	-	TGTGCCAGCAGCCCCCGGGGGAGAGCAACTAATGAAAAACTGTTTTTT	CASSPRGRATNEKLFF
TRBV28	TRBJ2-3	-	-	TGTGCCAGCAGTTTAGGGGGACTGGGCACAGATACGCAGTATTTT	CASSLGGLGTDTQYF
TRBV30	TRBJ1-1	-	-	TGTGCCTGGCAGGGATGGGTGAACACTGAAGCTTTCTTT	CAWQGWVNTEAFF
TRBV5-4	TRBJ2-7	-	few	TGTGCCAGCAGCTTTGGGGAGTACGAGCAGTACTTC	CASSFGEYEQYF
TRBV28	TRBJ1-1	-	-	TGTGCCAGCAGTTTAAGGGGACTCAACACTGAAGCTTTCTTT	CASSLRGLNTEAFF
TRBV5-1	TRBJ2-7	-	-	TGCGCCAGCAGCTTGGGTACAGTCGCCTACGAGCAGTACTTC	CASSLGTVAYEQYF